In this sample, the clone carrying this TCR beta chain turned up many times. Its antigen is undetermined. Other DNA sequences within the sample encode an identical CDR3. The sample comes from a study of cytomegalovirus exposure and HLA in healthy donors. Points from the study as a whole: TCR beta V- and J-gene trimming was later associated with a missense DCLRE1C variant.

The PCR had 60 Vbeta and 13 Jbeta primers. TCRdb keeps only in-frame clones here, not all; method: immunoSEQ multiplex PCR. The data hold some 150,000 clones, with 76% observed a single time. The receptor was isolated from a female donor in good health and CMV-seropositive. Sequencing input: PBMCs.

The CDR3 coding sequence is TGTGCCAGCAGTGAGATGAACACTGAAGCTTTCTTT. Residues: CASSEMNTEAFF. The genes are TRBV6-6 and TRBJ1-1; D ambiguous. The ends were cut back, 5 bases at V and 0 bases at J, with 4 bases in the middle. Germline values: CDR1 MNHNY, CDR2 SVGAGI (reference sequence). The CDR3 runs to 12 residues.